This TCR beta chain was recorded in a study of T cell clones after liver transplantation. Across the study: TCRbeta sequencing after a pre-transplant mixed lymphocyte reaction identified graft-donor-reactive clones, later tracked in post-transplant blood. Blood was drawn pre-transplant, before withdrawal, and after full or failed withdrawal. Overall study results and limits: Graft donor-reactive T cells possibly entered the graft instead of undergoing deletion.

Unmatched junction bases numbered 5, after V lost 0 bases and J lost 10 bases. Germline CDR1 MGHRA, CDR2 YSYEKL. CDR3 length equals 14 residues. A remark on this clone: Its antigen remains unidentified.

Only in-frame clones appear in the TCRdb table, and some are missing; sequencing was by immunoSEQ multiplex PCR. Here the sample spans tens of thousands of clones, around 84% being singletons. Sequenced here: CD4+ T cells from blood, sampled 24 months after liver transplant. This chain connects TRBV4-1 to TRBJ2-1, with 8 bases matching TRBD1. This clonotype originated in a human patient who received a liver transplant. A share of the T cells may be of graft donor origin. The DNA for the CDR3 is TGCGCCAGCAGCCAAGACGGGACAGGACGAGAGCAGTTCTTC. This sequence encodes CASSQDGTGREQFF.